This T cell receptor beta chain stems from a study of OX40 agonist ivuxolimab in advanced cancers. Study at large: At doses from 0.01 to 10 mg/kg, patients were given intravenous ivuxolimab every 2 weeks. Study-wide results and caveats: Those patients achieving a partial response at 0.1-3.0 mg/kg showed among the lowest clonal expansion. The average count of expanded clones was higher among CD8+ T cells than among CD4+. It was not determined which antigens were specifically recognized by the peripheral T cells that had undergone clonal expansion.

TCRdb's copy holds only in-frame clones and misses some; the assay was immunoSEQ multiplex PCR. The sample lists roughly 40,000 clones; roughly 80% were seen once. A note on this clone: Antigen: not known.

V was clipped by 4 bases and J by 5 bases, with 13 bases between them. There are 13 residues in the CDR3. Germline lookup yields CDR1 GTSNPN and CDR2 SVGIG (reference sequence). This rearrangement joins TRBV30 to TRBJ2-3, with a possible D match to TRBD2 (7 bases). Here the sequenced sample was CD4+ or CD8+ T cells sorted from blood, taken in a trial of the OX40 agonist ivuxolimab. This sequence originates from an adult with an advanced solid tumor such as melanoma, head and neck, liver or kidney cancer. The CDR3 region has the DNA TGTGCCTGGAAGAGGGGGGGCATAGATACGCAGTATTTT. Protein sequence: CAWKRGGIDTQYF. Looking up the rest from reference TRBV30 and TRBJ2-3 gives the full variable domain: SQTIHQWPATLVQPVGSPLSLECTVEGTSNPNLYWYRQAAGRGLQLLFYSVGIGQISSEVPQNLSASRPQDRQFILSSKKLLLSDSGFYLCAWKRGGIDTQYFGPGTRLTVL.